This T cell receptor (beta chain) was found in a study of blood T cells in healthy people across ages. Germline CDR1 and CDR2: SGHTA and FQGNSA. V lost 3 bases, J lost 0 bases, and 3 bases lay in between. The CDR3 has 13 residues. Each sample yielded at least 5.5 micrograms of PBMC total RNA. About this clonotype itself: A much bigger clone sits one base away, suggesting this may be a read error.

With a J-beta primer mix and a sample-barcoded 5' primer, a second PCR ran 7 to 11 cycles. A single record per CDR3 protein comes from TCRdb applying MiXCR to the 5' RACE reads. Of fewer than 2,000,000 distinct CDR3 sequences detected, about two fifths appear once; the ten largest clones hold more than 20%. What was sequenced was blood. The receptor comes from a human donor in good health. The chain employs TRBV7-2 and TRBJ2-1; D is ambiguous. CDR3 DNA: TGTGCCAGCAGCTTTTACTCCTACAATGAGCAGTTCTTC. Translation: CASSFYSYNEQFF.